The following is a T cell receptor beta chain sequence with its context. Its antigen is undetermined. A multiplex PCR was run with 60 Vbeta primers and 13 Jbeta primers. Authors' analysis steps: About 9.9 million shared chains were among around 80 million unique TCR beta chains counted in a later analysis. Here immunoSEQ multiplex PCR was the method, and the copy in TCRdb shows in-frame clones only, minus some. V, J and clone size reflect that table, while D and trimming were determined from the DNA. The sample gives about 150,000 clones, more than 70% of which show up once; roughly 1.6% is in the top ten. This record belongs to a study of cytomegalovirus exposure and HLA in healthy donors. Study results and limitations: Three CMV-associated chains were confirmed in vitro to be specific for CMV antigens. Previous analysis showed most TCR beta V segments were productive about 87% or about 30% of the time. There were several of the most significant clusters that appeared linked to common viral pathogens in a later analysis.

J lost 1 base, V lost 5 bases, and 6 bases had no gene match. CDR3 length equals 18 residues. Germline CDR1 is SSHAT and CDR2 is FNYEAQ (reference sequence). The V call is TRBV7-7, the J call TRBJ2-3; 16 bases agree with TRBD2. The source material was PBMCs. This receptor was taken from a woman aged 35 to 49 in good health and CMV-seronegative. In DNA form, the CDR3 reads TGTGCCAGCAGCCCGGGACTAGCGGGAGGGACCCGCACAGATACGCAGTATTTT. Translated: CASSPGLAGGTRTDTQYF. The full variable domain, its missing parts supplied by reference TRBV7-7 and TRBJ2-3, is GAGVSQSPRYKVTKRGQDVTLRCDPISSHATLYWYQQALGQGPEFLTYFNYEAQPDKSGLPSDRFSAERPEGSISTLTIQRTEQRDSAMYRCASSPGLAGGTRTDTQYFGPGTRLTVL.